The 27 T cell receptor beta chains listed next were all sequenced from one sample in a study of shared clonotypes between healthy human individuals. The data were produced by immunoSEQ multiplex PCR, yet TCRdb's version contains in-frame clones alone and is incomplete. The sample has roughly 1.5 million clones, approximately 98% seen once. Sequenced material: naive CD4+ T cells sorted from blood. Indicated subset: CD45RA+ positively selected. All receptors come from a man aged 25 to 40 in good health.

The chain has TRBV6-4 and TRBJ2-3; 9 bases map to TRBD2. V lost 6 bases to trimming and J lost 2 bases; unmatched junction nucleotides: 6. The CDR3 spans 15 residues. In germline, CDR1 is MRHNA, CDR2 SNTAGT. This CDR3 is CASRDLAGNTDTQYF. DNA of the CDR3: TGTGCCAGCAGAGACCTAGCGGGAAACACAGATACGCAGTATTTT.

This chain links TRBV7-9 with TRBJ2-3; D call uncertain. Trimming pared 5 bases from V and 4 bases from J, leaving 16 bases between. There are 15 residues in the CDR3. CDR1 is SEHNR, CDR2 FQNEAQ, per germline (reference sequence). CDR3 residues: CASSKWEVFSDTQYF. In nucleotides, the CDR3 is TGTGCCAGCAGCAAATGGGAAGTCTTTTCAGATACGCAGTATTTT.

The CDR3 loop is CASSWGGQLNEQFF. CDR3 DNA: TGCGCCAGCAGCTGGGGGGGACAGCTCAATGAGCAGTTCTTC. The rearrangement joins TRBV5-1 to TRBJ2-1; the D call may be TRBD1 or TRBD2 (7 bases each). Germline CDR1 reads SGHRS; CDR2 reads YFSETQ. The CDR3 loop spans 14 amino acids. The V gene lost 3 bases and the J gene lost 6 bases, with 13 bases spanning the gap.

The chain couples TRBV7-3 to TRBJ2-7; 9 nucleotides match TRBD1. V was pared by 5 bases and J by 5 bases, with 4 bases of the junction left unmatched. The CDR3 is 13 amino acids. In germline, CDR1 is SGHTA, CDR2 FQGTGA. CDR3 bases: TGTGCCAGCAGCCCAACAGGGGGCCACGAGCAGTACTTC. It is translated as CASSPTGGHEQYF.

In DNA form, the CDR3 reads TGTGCCAGCTCACCTCAACGACTAGCGCGTCGCTACGAGCAGTACTTC. Translating gives CASSPQRLARRYEQYF. The chain joins TRBV18 to TRBJ2-7, with 8 nucleotides matching TRBD2. Germline lookup yields CDR1 KGHSH and CDR2 LQKENI. Trimming removed 3 bases from V and 3 bases from J; junction bases left unmatched: 10. CDR3 size: 16 residues.

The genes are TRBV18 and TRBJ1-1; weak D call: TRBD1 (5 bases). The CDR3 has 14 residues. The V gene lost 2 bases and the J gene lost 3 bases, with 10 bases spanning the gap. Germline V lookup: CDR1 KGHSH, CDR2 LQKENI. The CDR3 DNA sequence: TGTGCCAGCTCACCAAGGGGCTTCCACACTGAAGCTTTCTTT. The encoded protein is CASSPRGFHTEAFF.

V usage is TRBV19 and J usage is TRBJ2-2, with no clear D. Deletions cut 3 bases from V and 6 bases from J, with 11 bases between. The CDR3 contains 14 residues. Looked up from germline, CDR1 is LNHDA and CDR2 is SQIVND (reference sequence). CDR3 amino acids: CASSISSAAGELFF. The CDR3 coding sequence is TGTGCCAGTAGTATTTCTTCGGCAGCCGGGGAGCTGTTTTTT.

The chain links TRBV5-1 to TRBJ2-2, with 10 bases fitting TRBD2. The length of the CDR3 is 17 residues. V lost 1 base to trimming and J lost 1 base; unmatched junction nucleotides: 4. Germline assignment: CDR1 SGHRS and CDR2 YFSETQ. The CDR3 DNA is TGCGCCAGCAGCTTGTTACTAGCGGGGCGGAACACCGGGGAGCTGTTTTTT. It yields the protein CASSLLLAGRNTGELFF.

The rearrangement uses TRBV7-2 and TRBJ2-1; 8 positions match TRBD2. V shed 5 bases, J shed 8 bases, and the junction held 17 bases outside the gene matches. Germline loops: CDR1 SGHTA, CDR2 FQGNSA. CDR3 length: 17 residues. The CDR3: CASSPRPPAGERYEQFF. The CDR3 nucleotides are TGTGCCAGCAGCCCACGGCCCCCAGCGGGAGAGAGGTATGAGCAGTTCTTC.

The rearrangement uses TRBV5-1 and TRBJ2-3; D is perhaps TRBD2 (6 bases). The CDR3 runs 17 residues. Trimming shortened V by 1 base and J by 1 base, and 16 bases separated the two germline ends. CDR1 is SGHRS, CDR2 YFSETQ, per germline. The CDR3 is CASSLYGSLAGTDTQYF. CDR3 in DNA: TGCGCCAGCAGCTTGTACGGGAGTCTCGCTGGCACAGATACGCAGTATTTT.

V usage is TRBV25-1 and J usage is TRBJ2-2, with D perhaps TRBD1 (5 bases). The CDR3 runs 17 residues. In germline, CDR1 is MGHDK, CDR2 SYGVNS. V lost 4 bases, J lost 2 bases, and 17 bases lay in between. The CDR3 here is CASSGIRTSHNTGELFF. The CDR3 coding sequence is TGTGCCAGCAGTGGGATTCGGACATCCCACAACACCGGGGAGCTGTTTTTT.

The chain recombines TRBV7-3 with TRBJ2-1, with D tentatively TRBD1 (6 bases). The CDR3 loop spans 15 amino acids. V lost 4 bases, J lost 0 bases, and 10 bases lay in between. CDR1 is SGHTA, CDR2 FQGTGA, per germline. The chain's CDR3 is CASSWTVSSYNEQFF. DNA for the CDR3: TGTGCCAGCAGCTGGACAGTGAGCTCCTACAATGAGCAGTTCTTC. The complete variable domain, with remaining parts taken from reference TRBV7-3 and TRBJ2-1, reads GAGVSQTPSNKVTEKGKYVELRCDPISGHTALYWYRQSLGQGPEFLIYFQGTGAADDSGLPNDRFFAVRPEGSVSTLKIQRTERGDSAVYLCASSWTVSSYNEQFFGPGTRLTVL.

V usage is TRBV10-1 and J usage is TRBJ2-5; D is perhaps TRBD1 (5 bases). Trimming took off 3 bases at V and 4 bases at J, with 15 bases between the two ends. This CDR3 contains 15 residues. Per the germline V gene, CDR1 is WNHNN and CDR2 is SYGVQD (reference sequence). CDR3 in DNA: TGCGCCAGCAGTGAAGATAGGACAAACAGAGAGACCCAGTACTTC. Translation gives CASSEDRTNRETQYF.

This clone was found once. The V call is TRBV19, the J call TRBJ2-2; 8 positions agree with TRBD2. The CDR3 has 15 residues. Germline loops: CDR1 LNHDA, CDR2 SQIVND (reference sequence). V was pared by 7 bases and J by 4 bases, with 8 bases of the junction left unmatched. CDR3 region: CASTRGVSGTGELFF. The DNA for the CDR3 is TGTGCCAGTACGCGGGGGGTGTCGGGCACCGGGGAGCTGTTTTTT.

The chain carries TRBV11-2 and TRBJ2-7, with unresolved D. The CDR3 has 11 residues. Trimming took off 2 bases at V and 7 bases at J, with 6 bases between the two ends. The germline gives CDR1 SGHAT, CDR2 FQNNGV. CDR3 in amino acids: CASSLIREQYF. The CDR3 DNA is TGTGCCAGCAGCTTAATACGGGAGCAGTACTTC.

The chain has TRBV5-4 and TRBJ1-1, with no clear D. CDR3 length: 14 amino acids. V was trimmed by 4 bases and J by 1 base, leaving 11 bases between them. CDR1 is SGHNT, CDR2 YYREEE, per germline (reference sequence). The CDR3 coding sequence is TGTGCCAGCAGCCCCTTGAATGCGAACACTGAAGCTTTCTTT. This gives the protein CASSPLNANTEAFF.

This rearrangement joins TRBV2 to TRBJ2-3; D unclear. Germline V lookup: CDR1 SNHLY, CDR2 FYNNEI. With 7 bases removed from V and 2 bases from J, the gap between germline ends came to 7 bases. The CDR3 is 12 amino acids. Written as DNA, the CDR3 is TGTGCCAGCAATCGCCCCACAGATACGCAGTATTTT. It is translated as CASNRPTDTQYF. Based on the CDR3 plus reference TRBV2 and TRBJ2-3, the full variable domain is EPEVTQTPSHQVTQMGQEVILRCVPISNHLYFYWYRQILGQKVEFLVSFYNNEISEKSEIFDDQFSVERPDGSNFTLKIRSTKLEDSAMYFCASNRPTDTQYFGPGTRLTVL.

For the CDR3, the DNA is TGTGCCAGCAGCTTCCAGGGGGGGGATGAGCAGTTCTTC. As protein: CASSFQGGDEQFF. The chain recombines TRBV11-3 with TRBJ2-1; perhaps D is TRBD1 or TRBD2 (7 bases each). Trimming took off 3 bases at V and 8 bases at J, with 11 bases between the two ends. Per germline, CDR1 SGHNT and CDR2 YENEEA. The CDR3 is 13 residues long.

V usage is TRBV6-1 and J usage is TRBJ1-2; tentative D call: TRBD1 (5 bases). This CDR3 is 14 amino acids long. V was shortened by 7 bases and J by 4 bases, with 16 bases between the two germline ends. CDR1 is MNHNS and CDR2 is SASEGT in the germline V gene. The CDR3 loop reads CASKVGAFSYGYTF. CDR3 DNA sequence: TGTGCCAGCAAGGTTGGGGCCTTTAGCTATGGCTACACCTTC.

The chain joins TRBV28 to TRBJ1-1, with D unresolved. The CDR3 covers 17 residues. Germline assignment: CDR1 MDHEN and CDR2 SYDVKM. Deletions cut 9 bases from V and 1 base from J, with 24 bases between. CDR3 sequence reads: CASISEHSKIGNTEAFF. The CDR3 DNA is TGTGCCAGTATATCCGAACATTCTAAAATCGGGAACACTGAAGCTTTCTTT. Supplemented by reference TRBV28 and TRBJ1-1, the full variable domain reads DVKVTQSSRYLVKRTGEKVFLECVQDMDHENMFWYRQDPGLGLRLIYFSYDVKMKEKGDIPEGYSVSREKKERFSLILESASTNQTSMYLCASISEHSKIGNTEAFFGQGTRLTVV.

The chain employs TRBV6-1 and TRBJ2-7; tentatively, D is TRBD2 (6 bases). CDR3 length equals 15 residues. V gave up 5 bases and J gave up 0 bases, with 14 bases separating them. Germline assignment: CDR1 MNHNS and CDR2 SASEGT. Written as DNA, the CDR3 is TGTGCCAGCAGTACAACTAGCACCCGCTCCTACGAGCAGTACTTC. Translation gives CASSTTSTRSYEQYF.

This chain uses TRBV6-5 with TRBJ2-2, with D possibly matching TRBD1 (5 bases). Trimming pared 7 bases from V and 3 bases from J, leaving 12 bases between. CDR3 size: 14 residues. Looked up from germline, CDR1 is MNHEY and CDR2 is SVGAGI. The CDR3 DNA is TGTGCCAGCACGATGCTCAGGGACACCGGGGAGCTGTTTTTT. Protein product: CASTMLRDTGELFF.

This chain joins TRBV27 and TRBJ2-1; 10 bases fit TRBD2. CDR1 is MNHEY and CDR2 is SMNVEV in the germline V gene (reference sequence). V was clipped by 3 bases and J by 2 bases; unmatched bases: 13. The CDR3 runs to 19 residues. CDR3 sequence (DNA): TGTGCCAGCAGTTTGGAAGGCCCCCTAGCGGGAGTCCCCTACAATGAGCAGTTCTTC. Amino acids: CASSLEGPLAGVPYNEQFF.

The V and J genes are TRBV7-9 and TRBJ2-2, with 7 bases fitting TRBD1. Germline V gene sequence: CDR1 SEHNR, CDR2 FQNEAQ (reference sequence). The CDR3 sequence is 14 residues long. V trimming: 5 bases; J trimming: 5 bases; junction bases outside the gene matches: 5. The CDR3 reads CASSPQGQTGELFF. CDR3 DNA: TGTGCCAGCAGCCCACAGGGGCAAACCGGGGAGCTGTTTTTT.

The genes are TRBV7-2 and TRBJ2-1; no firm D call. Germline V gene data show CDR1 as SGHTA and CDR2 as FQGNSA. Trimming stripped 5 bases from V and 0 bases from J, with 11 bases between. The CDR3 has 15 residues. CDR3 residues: CASSNLLGSYNEQFF. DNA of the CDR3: TGTGCCAGCAGCAACCTCCTTGGCTCCTACAATGAGCAGTTCTTC.

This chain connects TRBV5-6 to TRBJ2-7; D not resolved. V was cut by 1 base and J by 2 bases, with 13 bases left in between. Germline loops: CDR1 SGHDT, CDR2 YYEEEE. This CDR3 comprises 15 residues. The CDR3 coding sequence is TGTGCCAGCAGCTTGACGGGTCTAGAAACCTACGAGCAGTACTTC. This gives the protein CASSLTGLETYEQYF.

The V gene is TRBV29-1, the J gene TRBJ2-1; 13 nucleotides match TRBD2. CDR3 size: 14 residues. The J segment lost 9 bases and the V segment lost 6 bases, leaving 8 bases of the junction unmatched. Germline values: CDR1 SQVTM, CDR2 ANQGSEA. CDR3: CSVGGTSGVPEQFF. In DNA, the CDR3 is TGCAGCGTCGGTGGGACTAGCGGGGTCCCTGAGCAGTTCTTC.